These 20 T cell receptor beta chains were sequenced from one sample in a study of T cell repertoires in cytomegalovirus infection. TCRdb fed the reads into MiXCR, producing one record per CDR3 protein. The sample includes approximately 700,000 distinct CDR3 sequences, about 40% of them seen just once. The sequencing input was PBMCs. Receptor source: a human donor in good health (CMV status not recorded). Some clones in this sample may be carry-over from other donors' samples.

This clonotype was recorded at least ten times. The rearrangement uses TRBV7-2 and TRBJ2-7, with D possibly TRBD1 on 5 matching bases. Trimming stripped 2 bases from V and 3 bases from J, with 14 bases between. Germline V gene data show CDR1 as SGHTA and CDR2 as FQGNSA. The CDR3 has 15 residues. DNA for the CDR3: TGTGCCAGCAGCTTAAGGGCCGGACAACTCTACGAGCAGTACTTC. Translating it yields CASSLRAGQLYEQYF.

Note on this clonotype: With a much larger clone just one base away, this may be a read error. The CDR3 DNA reads TGTGCCAGCAGCTTAGCCTACCGGACAGAGACGCAGTATTTT. Residues: CASSLAYRTETQYF. J is TRBJ2-3 and V is TRBV7-2; D may be TRBD1 (6 bases). Germline V gene sequence: CDR1 SGHTA, CDR2 FQGNSA. CDR3 length equals 14 residues.

This chain links TRBV25-1 with TRBJ2-1, with TRBD2 identical over 8 bases. The germline V gene has CDR1 MGHDK and CDR2 SYGVNS. V was clipped by 7 bases and J by 8 bases; unmatched bases: 13. The CDR3 sequence is 15 residues long. For the CDR3, the DNA is TGTGCCAGCATCCCGGGAGGGGGGGCCGTCCATGAGCAGTTCTTC. Translating it yields CASIPGGGAVHEQFF. The full variable domain, completed using reference TRBV25-1 and TRBJ2-1, is EADIYQTPRYLVIGTGKKITLECSQTMGHDKMYWYQQDPGMELHLIHYSYGVNSTEKGDLSSESTVSRIRTEHFPLTLESARPSHTSQYLCASIPGGGAVHEQFFGPGTRLTVL.

With respect to this clonotype: This may come from a read error, since a much larger clone is one base off. The V call is TRBV7-2, the J call TRBJ2-7; D perhaps matches TRBD2 (5 bases). Looked up from germline, CDR1 is SGHTA and CDR2 is FQGNSA. This CDR3 is built from 15 residues. DNA for the CDR3: TGTGCCAGCAGCACCCTAGCCGTTAGCTCCTACGAGCAGAACTTC. Translation: CASSTLAVSSYEQNF. The entire variable domain, with the rest obtained from reference TRBV7-2 and TRBJ2-7, is as follows: GAGVSQSPSNKVTEKGKDVELRCDPISGHTALYWYRQSLGQGLEFLIYFQGNSAPDKSGLPSDRFSAERTGGSVSTLTIQRTQQEDSAVYLCASSTLAVSSYEQNFGPGTRLTVT.

Only a few counts were recorded for this clonotype. The chain couples TRBV4-1 to TRBJ2-6; TRBD2 matches 7 bases. Germline trimming cut 1 base from V and 0 bases from J; bases unmatched to any gene: 9. Germline CDR1 reads MGHRA; CDR2 reads YSYEKL. The length of the CDR3 is 19 residues. The CDR3 is CASSQVGGGIDSGANVLTF. The CDR3 DNA sequence: TGCGCCAGCAGCCAAGTTGGCGGGGGTATTGACTCTGGGGCCAACGTCCTGACTTTC.

This clonotype turned up a few times. The chain carries TRBV28 and TRBJ1-5; 8 bases agree with TRBD1. Trimming removed 3 bases from V and 5 bases from J; junction bases left unmatched: 9. CDR1 and CDR2 from the germline V gene are MDHEN and SYDVKM. The CDR3 is 16 amino acids. CDR3 sequence (DNA): TGTGCCAGCAGTTTGCCCACCGGACAGGGCCATCAGCCCCAGCATTTT. This gives the protein CASSLPTGQGHQPQHF.

This chain uses TRBV7-2 with TRBJ1-3, with a weak D call TRBD1 (6 bases). The V gene lost 3 bases and the J gene lost 0 bases, with 12 bases spanning the gap. Germline V gives CDR1 SGHTA, CDR2 FQGNSA. The CDR3 is 16 amino acids. The CDR3 here is CASSFLGQSSGNTIYF. Written as DNA, the CDR3 is TGTGCCAGCAGCTTCTTGGGACAAAGCTCTGGAAACACCATATATTTT.

CDR3 protein: CASSLGTPRTQYF. The CDR3 DNA reads as TGTGCCAGCAGCTTAGGAACCCCGAGGACCCAGTACTTC. This chain uses TRBV7-9 with TRBJ2-5; D remains unclear. Germline values: CDR1 SEHNR, CDR2 FQNEAQ (reference sequence). Trimming pared 1 base from V and 7 bases from J, leaving 10 bases between. The CDR3 is 13 residues long.

The V call is TRBV12-3 or TRBV12-4, the J call TRBJ1-1, with TRBD1 matching 7 bases. V dropped 6 bases and J dropped 4; count of bases not matched to a gene: 5. The CDR3 sequence is 13 residues long. The CDR3 region has the DNA TGTGCCAGCAGCTCAACAGGGGTCACTGAAGCTTTCTTT. Translated, it gives CASSSTGVTEAFF.

This clonotype was detected a few times. The chain carries TRBV19 and TRBJ1-2, with a weak D call TRBD1 (6 bases). V lost 2 bases and J 1 base, leaving 11 bases between the germline ends. The CDR3 spans 15 residues. CDR1 is LNHDA, CDR2 SQIVND, per germline (reference sequence). The CDR3 sequence is CASSIRQDFNYGYTF. The CDR3 DNA reads TGTGCCAGTAGTATACGACAGGATTTTAACTATGGCTACACCTTC.

V gene TRBV5-1 combines with J gene TRBJ2-7, with TRBD1 identical over 7 bases. The junction had 3 bases not matched to a gene; V was cut back by 0 bases and J by 3 bases. Germline CDR1 reads SGHRS; CDR2 reads YFSETQ. The CDR3 spans 14 residues. In nucleotides, the CDR3 is TGCGCCAGCAGCTTGGAATCAGGGGGCTACGAGCAGTACTTC. It translates to CASSLESGGYEQYF.

The CDR3 DNA sequence: TGTGCCAGCAGTCGTGGGGACAGATCGTACAATGAGCAGTTCTTC. Translated, it gives CASSRGDRSYNEQFF. The chain carries TRBV28 and TRBJ2-1, with 7 nucleotides matching TRBD1. CDR1 is MDHEN and CDR2 is SYDVKM in the germline V gene. Trimming at V came to 5 bases and at J to 4 bases, leaving 8 bases not matched to a gene. The CDR3 extends over 15 amino acids.

The chain employs TRBV15 and TRBJ1-1, with D maybe TRBD1 (6 bases). With 5 bases removed from V and 6 bases from J, the gap between germline ends came to 10 bases. The germline CDR1 and CDR2 sequences are LNHNV and YYDKDF (reference sequence). CDR3 length: 12 residues. The CDR3 coding sequence is TGTGCCACCAGCTCTAAGGGGGCTGAAGCTTTCTTT. Its translation is CATSSKGAEAFF.

This clonotype was picked up many times. The chain recombines TRBV7-2 with TRBJ2-4, with D possibly TRBD1 on 6 matching bases. CDR3 length: 16 residues. Germline CDR1 reads SGHTA; CDR2 reads FQGNSA. V was shortened by 5 bases and J by 0 bases, with 14 bases between the two germline ends. CDR3 residues: CASSDRTALAKNIQYF. The CDR3 coding sequence is TGTGCCAGCAGCGACAGGACAGCTCTAGCCAAAAACATTCAGTACTTC.

This clonotype was picked up one time. The chain carries TRBV28 and TRBJ2-1; 12 bases map to TRBD2. Trimming took 6 bases from V and 7 from J; bases not matched to a gene: 10. Germline CDR1 MDHEN, CDR2 SYDVKM. The length of the CDR3 is 16 residues. CDR3 sequence (DNA): TGTGCCAGCAGCCTCCCCCTAGCGGGGGGGAATAATGAGCAGTTCTTC. Translating gives CASSLPLAGGNNEQFF.

This clonotype was counted a single time. The CDR3 nucleotides are TGTGCCAGTAGTATAGTTAGGGGGACCGGGGAGCTGTTTTTT. Translation gives CASSIVRGTGELFF. The chain is built from TRBV19 and TRBJ2-2; a weak D match, TRBD1 (6 bases). Germline CDR1 is LNHDA and CDR2 is SQIVND (reference sequence). Trimming left V 1 base short and J 5 bases short, with 8 bases between. The CDR3 is 14 amino acids.

This clonotype was detected only a few times. J is TRBJ2-4 and V is TRBV28; 7 bases line up with TRBD2. There are 14 residues in the CDR3. Per germline, CDR1 MDHEN and CDR2 SYDVKM. Unmatched junction bases numbered 6, after V lost 1 base and J lost 9 bases. CDR3 bases: TGTGCCAGCAGTTTATCGGGGGGAAGGGCCATTCAGTACTTC. Its protein product is CASSLSGGRAIQYF. The full variable domain, rest sourced from reference TRBV28 and TRBJ2-4, is DVKVTQSSRYLVKRTGEKVFLECVQDMDHENMFWYRQDPGLGLRLIYFSYDVKMKEKGDIPEGYSVSREKKERFSLILESASTNQTSMYLCASSLSGGRAIQYFGAGTRLSVL.

This clonotype was seen a handful of times. J is TRBJ1-3 and V is TRBV20-1, with D possibly matching TRBD1 (5 bases). Germline CDR1 DFQATT, CDR2 SNEGSKA (reference sequence). The CDR3 totals 17 residues. Trimming removed 0 bases from V and 4 bases from J, with 19 bases in between. Written as DNA, the CDR3 is TGCAGTGCTAGAGAATTAATGCGACAGTCTAACGGAAACACCATATATTTT. Amino acids: CSARELMRQSNGNTIYF.

With respect to this clonotype: The missing conserved phenylalanine or tryptophan at the end of this CDR3 makes a read error likely. The chain carries TRBV7-8 and TRBJ2-5, with D maybe TRBD2 (6 bases). CDR3 length equals 13 residues. The V end was cut by 5 bases, the J end by 7 bases, with 14 bases between. Germline CDR1 reads SGHVS; CDR2 reads FQNEAQ. CDR3: CASSPPGVGTQYL. CDR3 coding DNA: TGTGCCAGCAGCCCCCCGGGAGTAGGGACCCAGTACTTA.

The chain employs TRBV6-1 and TRBJ2-7; the match to TRBD2 covers 12 bases. Looked up from germline, CDR1 is MNHNS and CDR2 is SASEGT. V shed 6 bases and J 0 bases; nucleotides not matched to a gene: 6. The CDR3 is 16 amino acids. The CDR3 DNA reads as TGTGCCAGCAGCGGACTAGCGGGGTATAGCTCCTACGAGCAGTACTTC. Translation: CASSGLAGYSSYEQYF.